One and the same sample provided the 9 T cell receptor beta chains below, sequenced in a study of T cell changes during pregnancy in multiple sclerosis. Repertoires were generated with immunoSEQ multiplex PCR, while TCRdb's copy carries only in-frame clones and drops some. The sample shows about 50,000 clones, roughly nine tenths of them seen only once. Sequenced here: CD4+ T cells from peripheral blood mononuclear cells, sampled before pregnancy. The receptors stem from a female donor with multiple sclerosis, enrolled in a pregnancy study.

The chain links TRBV5-1 to TRBJ1-4; D possibly corresponds to TRBD1 (6 bases). V was trimmed by 0 bases and J by 8 bases, leaving 11 bases between them. Germline loops: CDR1 SGHRS, CDR2 YFSETQ. The CDR3 sequence is 14 residues long. The CDR3 protein is CASSLGTEGEKLFF. CDR3 coding DNA: TGCGCCAGCAGCTTGGGGACAGAGGGGGAAAAACTGTTTTTT. The entire variable domain, with the rest obtained from reference TRBV5-1 and TRBJ1-4, is as follows: KAGVTQTPRYLIKTRGQQVTLSCSPISGHRSVSWYQQTPGQGLQFLFEYFSETQRNKGNFPGRFSGRQFSNSRSEMNVSTLELGDSALYLCASSLGTEGEKLFFGSGTQLSVL.

This chain joins TRBV2 and TRBJ1-1; TRBD1 matches 8 bases. This CDR3 is built from 13 residues. CDR1 and CDR2 (germline): SNHLY, FYNNEI. V was clipped by 9 bases and J by 0 bases; unmatched bases: 3. For the CDR3, the DNA is TGTGCCAGAGGACAGGGAATGAACACTGAAGCTTTCTTT. Translation gives CARGQGMNTEAFF.

In DNA, the CDR3 is TGTGCCAGCAGTGATTTGGGGGCCCAGCAGTACTTC. Translated: CASSDLGAQQYF. The V call is TRBV25-1, the J call TRBJ2-7, with D possibly TRBD1 on 6 matching bases. V lost 3 bases, J lost 8 bases, and 11 bases lay in between. The CDR3 loop spans 12 amino acids. Germline V CDR1 and CDR2: MGHDK, SYGVNS.

This clone was seen a few times. The chain recombines TRBV5-1 with TRBJ2-1; TRBD2 agrees at 13 bases. V was pared by 3 bases and J by 8 bases, with 8 bases of the junction left unmatched. The germline gives CDR1 SGHRS, CDR2 YFSETQ. The CDR3 sequence is 16 residues long. The DNA of the CDR3 is TGCGCCAGCAGCTCCCAGGGGACTAGCGGGAATGATGAGCAGTTCTTC. Translating gives CASSSQGTSGNDEQFF.

This clone was observed a single time. Distinct nucleotide sequences in the sample also encode this CDR3. The V call is TRBV7-2, the J call TRBJ1-2; D not certain. Trimming cost V 2 bases and J 2 bases, with 6 bases left between them. From germline, CDR1 is SGHTA and CDR2 FQGNSA. The CDR3 has 13 amino acids. CDR3 in DNA: TGTGCCAGCAGCTTACAGGCAAACTATGGCTACACCTTC. It specifies CASSLQANYGYTF. Full variable domain (missing parts from reference TRBV7-2 and TRBJ1-2): GAGVSQSPSNKVTEKGKDVELRCDPISGHTALYWYRQSLGQGLEFLIYFQGNSAPDKSGLPSDRFSAERTGGSVSTLTIQRTQQEDSAVYLCASSLQANYGYTFGSGTRLTVV.

The rearrangement uses TRBV11-3 and TRBJ2-1; 9 bases agree with TRBD1. The junction had 4 bases not matched to a gene; V was cut back by 4 bases and J by 3 bases. The germline V gene has CDR1 SGHNT and CDR2 YENEEA. The CDR3 length is 15 residues. The DNA of the CDR3 is TGTGCCAGCAGCTCGGGACAGGGCGACTACAATGAGCAGTTCTTC. Protein: CASSSGQGDYNEQFF.

The J gene is TRBJ2-3, the V gene TRBV5-1, with 7 positions matching TRBD1. With 4 bases clipped from V and 6 bases from J, the junction kept 5 bases outside the gene matches. The CDR3 covers 13 residues. Per germline, CDR1 SGHRS and CDR2 YFSETQ. Here the CDR3 reads CASSTDRVDTQYF. CDR3 DNA sequence: TGCGCCAGCAGCACCGACAGGGTGGATACGCAGTATTTT.

The gene calls are TRBV10-3 and TRBJ2-5; the match to TRBD1 covers 7 bases. CDR3 length: 13 residues. Germline values: CDR1 ENHRY, CDR2 SYGVKD. J gave up 5 bases and V 5 bases, and 5 bases lay outside the gene matches. This chain's CDR3 is CAISLQGKETQYF. In nucleotides, the CDR3 is TGTGCCATCAGTCTACAGGGGAAGGAGACCCAGTACTTC.

This chain connects TRBV28 to TRBJ2-7; 14 bases match TRBD2. After removal of 4 bases from V and 7 bases from J, the junction contained 15 bases not matched to a gene. The CDR3 runs to 18 residues. Germline values: CDR1 MDHEN, CDR2 SYDVKM. CDR3 in DNA: TGTGCCAGCAGTTCGCCGACTAGCGGGAGGGCCCGGGGGGGGGAGCAGTACTTC. Its translation is CASSSPTSGRARGGEQYF.